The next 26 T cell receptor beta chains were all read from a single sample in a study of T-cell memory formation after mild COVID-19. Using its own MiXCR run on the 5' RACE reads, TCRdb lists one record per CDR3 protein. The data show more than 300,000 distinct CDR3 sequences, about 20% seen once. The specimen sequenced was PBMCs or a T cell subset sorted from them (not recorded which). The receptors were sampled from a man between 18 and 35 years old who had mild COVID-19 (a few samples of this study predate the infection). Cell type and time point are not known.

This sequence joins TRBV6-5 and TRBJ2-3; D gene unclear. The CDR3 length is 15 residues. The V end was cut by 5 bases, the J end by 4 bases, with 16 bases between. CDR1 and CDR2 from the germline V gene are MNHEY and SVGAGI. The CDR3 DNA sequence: TGTGCCAGCAGTCGCACCCAAGCTCCAGCAGATACGCAGTATTTT. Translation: CASSRTQAPADTQYF.

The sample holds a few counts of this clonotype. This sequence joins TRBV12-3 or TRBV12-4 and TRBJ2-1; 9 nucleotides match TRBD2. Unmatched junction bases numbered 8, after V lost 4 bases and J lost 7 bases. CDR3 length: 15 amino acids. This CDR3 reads CASSSSPAGGNEQFF. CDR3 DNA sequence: TGTGCCAGCAGTTCCAGCCCAGCGGGGGGAAATGAGCAGTTCTTC.

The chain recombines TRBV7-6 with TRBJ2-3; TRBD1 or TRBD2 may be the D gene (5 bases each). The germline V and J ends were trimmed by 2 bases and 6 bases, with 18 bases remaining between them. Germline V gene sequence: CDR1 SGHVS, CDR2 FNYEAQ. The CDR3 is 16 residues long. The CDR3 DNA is TGTGCCAGCAGCTTACGCCGGGACGCCGCTGGGGATACGCAGTATTTT. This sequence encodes CASSLRRDAAGDTQYF.

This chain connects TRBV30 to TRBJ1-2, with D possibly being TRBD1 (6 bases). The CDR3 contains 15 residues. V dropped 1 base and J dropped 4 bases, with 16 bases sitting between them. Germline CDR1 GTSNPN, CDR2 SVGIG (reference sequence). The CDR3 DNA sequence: TGTGCCTGGAGTGCCACGTGGGGGCCAGGCTATGGCTACACCTTC. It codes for CAWSATWGPGYGYTF.

The CDR3 loop is CASTLGAYEQYV. The CDR3 DNA reads as TGTGCCAGCACCTTAGGGGCCTACGAGCAGTACGTC. The J gene is TRBJ2-7, the V gene TRBV7-2, with D possibly TRBD1 on 5 matching bases. Per the germline V gene, CDR1 is SGHTA and CDR2 is FQGNSA. The CDR3 contains 12 residues.

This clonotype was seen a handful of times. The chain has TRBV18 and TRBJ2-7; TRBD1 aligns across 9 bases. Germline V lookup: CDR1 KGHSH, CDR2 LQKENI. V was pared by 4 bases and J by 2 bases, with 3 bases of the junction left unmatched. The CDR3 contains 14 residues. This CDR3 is CASSLRDRAYEQYF. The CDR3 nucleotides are TGTGCCAGCTCACTACGGGACAGGGCCTACGAGCAGTACTTC. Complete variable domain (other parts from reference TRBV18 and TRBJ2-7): NAGVMQNPRHLVRRRGQEARLRCSPMKGHSHVYWYRQLPEEGLKFMVYLQKENIIDESGMPKERFSAEFPKEGPSILRIQQVVRGDSAAYFCASSLRDRAYEQYFGPGTRLTVT.

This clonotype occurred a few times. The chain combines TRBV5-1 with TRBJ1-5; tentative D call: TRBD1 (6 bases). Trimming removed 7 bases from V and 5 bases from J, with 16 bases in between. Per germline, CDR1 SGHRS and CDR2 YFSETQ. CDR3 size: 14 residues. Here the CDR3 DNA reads TGCGCCAGCCGTCCGGGGGGCTTGGATCAGCCCCAGCATTTT. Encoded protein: CASRPGGLDQPQHF.

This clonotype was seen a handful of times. The CDR3 sequence is CASRGATSTDTQYF. CDR3 nucleotides: TGTGCCAGCAGGGGGGCTACTAGCACAGATACGCAGTATTTT. The rearrangement uses TRBV6-1 and TRBJ2-3; tentative D call: TRBD1 (6 bases). Trimming pared 6 bases from V and 0 bases from J, leaving 10 bases between. Germline loops: CDR1 MNHNS, CDR2 SASEGT. The length of the CDR3 is 14 residues.

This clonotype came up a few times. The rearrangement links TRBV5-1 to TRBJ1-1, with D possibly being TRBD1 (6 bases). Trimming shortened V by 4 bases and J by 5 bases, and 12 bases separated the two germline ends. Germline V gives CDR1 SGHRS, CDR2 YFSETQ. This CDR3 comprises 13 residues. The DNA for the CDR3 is TGCGCCAGCAGCGACCAAGGGGGGACTGAAGCTTTCTTT. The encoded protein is CASSDQGGTEAFF.

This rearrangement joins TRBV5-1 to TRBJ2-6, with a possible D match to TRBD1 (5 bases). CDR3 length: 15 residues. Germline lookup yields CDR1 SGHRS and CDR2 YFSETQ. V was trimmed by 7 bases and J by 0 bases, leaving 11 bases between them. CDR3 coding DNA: TGCGCCAGCGGCCAGGGTAGCTCTGGGGCCAACGTCCTGACTTTC. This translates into CASGQGSSGANVLTF.

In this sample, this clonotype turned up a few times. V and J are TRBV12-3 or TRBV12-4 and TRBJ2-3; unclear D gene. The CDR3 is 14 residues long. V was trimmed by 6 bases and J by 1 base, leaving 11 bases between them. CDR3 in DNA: TGTGCCAGCAGGGCCCTGACGGGCACAGATACGCAGTATTTT. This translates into CASRALTGTDTQYF.

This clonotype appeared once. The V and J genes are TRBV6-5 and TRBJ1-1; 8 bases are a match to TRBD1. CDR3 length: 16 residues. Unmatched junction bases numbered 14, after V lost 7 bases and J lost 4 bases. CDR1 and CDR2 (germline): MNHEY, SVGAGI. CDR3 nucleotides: TGTGCCAGCATCCAGGGCGCGGACAGGGTTGGCACTGAAGCTTTCTTT. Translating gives CASIQGADRVGTEAFF.

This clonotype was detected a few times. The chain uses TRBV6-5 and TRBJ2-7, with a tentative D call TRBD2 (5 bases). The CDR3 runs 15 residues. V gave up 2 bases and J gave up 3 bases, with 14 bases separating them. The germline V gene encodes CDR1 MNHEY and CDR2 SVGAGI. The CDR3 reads CASSYGRGIYYEQYF. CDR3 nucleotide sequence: TGTGCCAGCAGTTACGGGAGAGGGATCTACTACGAGCAGTACTTC.

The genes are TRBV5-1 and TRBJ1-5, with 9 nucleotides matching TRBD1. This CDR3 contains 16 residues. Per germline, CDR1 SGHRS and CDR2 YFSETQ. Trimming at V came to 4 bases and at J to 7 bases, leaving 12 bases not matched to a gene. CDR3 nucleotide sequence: TGCGCCAGCAGCGTATTACCGGGACAGGGCCAGCAGCCCCAGCATTTT. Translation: CASSVLPGQGQQPQHF. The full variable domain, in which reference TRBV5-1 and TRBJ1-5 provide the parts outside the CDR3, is KAGVTQTPRYLIKTRGQQVTLSCSPISGHRSVSWYQQTPGQGLQFLFEYFSETQRNKGNFPGRFSGRQFSNSRSEMNVSTLELGDSALYLCASSVLPGQGQQPQHFGDGTRLSIL.

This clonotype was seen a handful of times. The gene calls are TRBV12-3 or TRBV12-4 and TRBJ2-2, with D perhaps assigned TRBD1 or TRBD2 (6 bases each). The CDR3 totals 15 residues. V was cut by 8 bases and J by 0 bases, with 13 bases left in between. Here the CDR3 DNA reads TGTGCCAGCGGTGGGGGGCCAACGAACACCGGGGAGCTGTTTTTT. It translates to CASGGGPTNTGELFF.

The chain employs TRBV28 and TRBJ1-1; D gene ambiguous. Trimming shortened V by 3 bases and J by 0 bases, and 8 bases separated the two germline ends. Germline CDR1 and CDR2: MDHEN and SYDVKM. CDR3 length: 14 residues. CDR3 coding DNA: TGTGCCAGCAGTTTGGGCAGTATGAACACTGAAGCTTTCTTT. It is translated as CASSLGSMNTEAFF.

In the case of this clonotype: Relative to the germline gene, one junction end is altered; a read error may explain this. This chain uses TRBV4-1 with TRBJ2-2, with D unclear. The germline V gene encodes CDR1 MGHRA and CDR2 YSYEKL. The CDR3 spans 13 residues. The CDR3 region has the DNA TGCGCCAGCAGCCAAGAGAACAGCGGGGAGCTGTTTTTT. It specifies CASSQENSGELFF.

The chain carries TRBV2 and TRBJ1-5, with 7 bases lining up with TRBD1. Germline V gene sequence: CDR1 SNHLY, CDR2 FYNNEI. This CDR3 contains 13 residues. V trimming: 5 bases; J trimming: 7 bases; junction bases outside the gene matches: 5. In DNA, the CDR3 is TGTGCCAGCAGTAGGGGGCGGAAGCAGCCCCAGCATTTT. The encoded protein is CASSRGRKQPQHF.

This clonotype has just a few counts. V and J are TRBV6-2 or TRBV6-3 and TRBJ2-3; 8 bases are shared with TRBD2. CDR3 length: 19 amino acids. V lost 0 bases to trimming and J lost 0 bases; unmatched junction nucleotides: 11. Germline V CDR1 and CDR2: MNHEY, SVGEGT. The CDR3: CASSYSKTVSGGSTDTQYF. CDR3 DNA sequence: TGTGCCAGCAGTTACTCGAAAACGGTCAGCGGGGGCAGCACAGATACGCAGTATTTT.

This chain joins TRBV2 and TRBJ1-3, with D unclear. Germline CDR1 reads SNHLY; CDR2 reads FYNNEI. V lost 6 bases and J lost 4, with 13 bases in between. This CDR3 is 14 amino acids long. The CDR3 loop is CASRAGSDGNTIYF. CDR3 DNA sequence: TGTGCCAGCAGAGCCGGTTCAGACGGAAACACCATATATTTT.

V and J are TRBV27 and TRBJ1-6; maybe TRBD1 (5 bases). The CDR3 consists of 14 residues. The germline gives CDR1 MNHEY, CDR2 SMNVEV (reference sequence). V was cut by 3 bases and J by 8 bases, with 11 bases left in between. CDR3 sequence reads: CASSFNGADSPLHF. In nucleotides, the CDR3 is TGTGCCAGCAGTTTTAATGGGGCAGATTCACCCCTCCACTTT.

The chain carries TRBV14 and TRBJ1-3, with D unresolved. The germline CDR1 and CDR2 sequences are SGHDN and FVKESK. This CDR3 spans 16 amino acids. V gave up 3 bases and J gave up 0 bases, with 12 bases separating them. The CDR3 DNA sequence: TGTGCCAGCAGCCATACCGGCGGCGTCTCTGGAAACACCATATATTTT. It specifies CASSHTGGVSGNTIYF.

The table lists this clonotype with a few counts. The DNA for the CDR3 is TGTGCCAGCAGCACGGACAGGACTAGCAATCAGCCCCAGCATTTT. Residues: CASSTDRTSNQPQHF. This chain links TRBV7-9 with TRBJ1-5, with TRBD1 matching over 7 bases. This CDR3 region has 15 residues. CDR1 SEHNR and CDR2 FQNEAQ come from the germline V gene (reference sequence). Losses at the gene ends were 5 bases for V and 0 bases for J; bases not matched to a gene: 4.

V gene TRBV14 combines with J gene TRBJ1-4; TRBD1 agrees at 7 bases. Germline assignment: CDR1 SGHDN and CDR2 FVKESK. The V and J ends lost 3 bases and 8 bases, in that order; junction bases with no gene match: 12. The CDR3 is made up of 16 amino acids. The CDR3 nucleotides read TGTGCCAGCAGCCACTCCTCCAGGGGGGCAGGGGAAAAACTGTTTTTT. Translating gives CASSHSSRGAGEKLFF.

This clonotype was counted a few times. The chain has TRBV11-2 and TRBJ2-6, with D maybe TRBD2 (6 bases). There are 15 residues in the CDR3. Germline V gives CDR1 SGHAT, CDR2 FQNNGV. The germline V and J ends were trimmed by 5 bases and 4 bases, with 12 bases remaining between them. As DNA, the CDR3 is TGTGCCAGCAGCGGAGGGAGAGCGGGGGCCAACGTCCTGACTTTC. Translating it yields CASSGGRAGANVLTF.

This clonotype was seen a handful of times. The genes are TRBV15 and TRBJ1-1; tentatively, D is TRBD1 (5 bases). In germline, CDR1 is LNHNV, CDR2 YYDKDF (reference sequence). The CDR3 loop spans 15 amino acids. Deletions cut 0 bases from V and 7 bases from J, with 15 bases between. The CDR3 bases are TGTGCCACCAGCAGAGAAGGCGGGGGGGGAGATGAAGCTTTCTTT. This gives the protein CATSREGGGGDEAFF.